This T cell receptor (beta chain) comes out of a study of T-cell reconstitution after alpha-beta-depleted transplantation in children. Researchers prepared the TCRbeta library using unique molecular identifiers, the study reports. One entry per CDR3 protein, called by TCRdb with MiXCR from the PCR reads. The sample has roughly 340,000 distinct CDR3 sequences, roughly 17% seen once. Points on this clonotype: Its matching antigen is unknown. The conserved closing phenylalanine or tryptophan is absent in this CDR3, likely reflecting a read error.

Germline CDR1 and CDR2: MDHEN and SYDVKM. The CDR3 runs to 18 residues. Losses at the gene ends were 7 bases for V and 3 bases for J; bases not matched to a gene: 18. Findings and caveats of the study: About two months after transplant, alpha-beta T cells reportedly came from several hundred expanded graft clones. T-cell counts and diversity were attributed mostly to newly produced T cells one year after transplant.

This sequence was found in a male patient aged 2 to 10 who had a stem cell transplant for acute lymphoblastic leukemia, so the T cells may come from the graft donor. The sample consisted of PBMCs, mostly from graft donor cells, taken 360 days after TCRalphabeta/CD19-depleted stem cell transplant. The rearrangement links TRBV28 to TRBJ2-1, with TRBD2 matching over 7 bases. The CDR3 region has the DNA TGTGCCAGCATTTTTCCCCCTTCTCTAGCGGAGGACTACAATGAGCAGTTCCTC. The encoded protein is CASIFPPSLAEDYNEQFL.